This T cell receptor (beta chain) was sequenced during a study of Graves' ophthalmopathy and Graves' hyperthyroidism (dated by TCRdb to 2017 to 2018). Study-level background: Peripheral blood was collected before any treatment was given, at the time of initial diagnosis. TCR beta repertoire signatures were used to distinguish Graves' ophthalmopathy from Graves' hyperthyroidism and to predict progression to ophthalmopathy. In total, 135 blood samples were TCR-sequenced: 43 ophthalmopathy, approximately 80 hyperthyroidism and around 17 hyperthyroidism-to-ophthalmopathy patients. To explore V-J signatures that separate ophthalmopathy from hyperthyroidism, a discovery set of 95 to 100 patients was enrolled, consisting of about 41 with ophthalmopathy and around 57 with stable hyperthyroidism. For independent validation, a separate cohort was made up of approximately 18 hyperthyroidism patients plus 17 patients who later progressed from hyperthyroidism to ophthalmopathy. T-cell repertoires of thyroid tissue and blood were compared in six or seven hyperthyroidism patients. After sampling, hyperthyroidism patients received methimazole starting at 30 mg daily, and ophthalmopathy patients received high-dose intravenous methylprednisolone. For training and testing, the 100 or so patients in the discovery cohort were randomly divided in a 7:3 ratio.

For repertoire sequencing, TCR beta CDR3 regions were amplified from RNA transcripts. The first round of RT-PCR was done with HTBI primers and the Qiagen OneStep RT-PCR kit, and was followed by a second round of multiplex PCR, then size selection and purification. Sequencing of the libraries was carried out on an Illumina HiSeq2000 in paired-end mode with 100 bp reads. In the source study's methods: SOAPnuke was used to process the reads, removing any read that contained adapters or uncalled bases, had a mean Phred below 15, or lacked an exact match to the constant primer or identifier. COPE v1.2.5 was used to merge the high-quality paired reads. Each unique nucleotide sequence was treated as a clonotype, and MiTCR v1.1 was used to align the clonotypes to the IMGT TRB V, D and J references. Only V-J combinations with frequency above 0.0001 were analysed, covering around 99% of repertoires. For each V-J combination, a TCR clonal expansion and chaos score was defined as F50 clonal expansion divided by the chaos observed in the TCRdist matrix. Welch's t-statistics and random forest were used to reduce the features to around 13 V-J combinations, which were then used as input to a naive Bayes classifier. The Morisita-Horn index was used to measure how similar the thyroid and blood repertoires were. Clones were called with MiXCR by TCRdb after fastp trimmed the public reads at Q25, and only in-frame beta chains were retained. Rows merge per CDR3 protein into single entries with the most common DNA and genes. TCRdb, not the authors, supplied the V and J calls. Here the sample has a few hundred thousand distinct CDR3 sequences; over 15% occur a single time. About 7.3% of the sample comes from the top ten.

Hyperthyroidism was considered stable if no progression to ophthalmopathy occurred within 18 months of follow-up. The hyperthyroidism patients were 18 to 65 years old and newly diagnosed, with a disease duration of less than 2 months. Patients were excluded if they had other autoimmune diseases, uncontrolled infections, pregnancy or lactation. Diagnosis was based on clinical symptoms, serum thyroxine, TRAb, thyroid ultrasound and orbital computed tomography. Using Ficoll-Paque density gradient centrifugation, PBMCs were isolated from 9.5 to 10 ml of fresh peripheral blood. Total RNA was extracted with Trizol reagent and quality-checked on an Agilent 2100 Bioanalyzer. The paper as a whole reports these results and caveats: In validation, the model predicted ophthalmopathy progression with over 60% sensitivity and about 77% specificity; 12 predicted patients were CT-confirmed with GO in a median of roughly 6.8 months. Sample size was not statistically predetermined, and group allocation was not concealed from the investigators. Most of the expanded thyroid clonotypes with a frequency above 0.001 were also detected in blood, and it was suggested that the thyroid immune response may be reflected by blood repertoires. In cross-validation, the 13-signature model distinguished ophthalmopathy from stable hyperthyroidism with 85% to 90% sensitivity and 81.08% specificity, and in the test set the corresponding values were about 80% and 75%.

Turning to this clonotype: No cognate antigen has been identified for it. No base qualities exist here, and no much larger clone lies one base off it.

V ends up 6 bases short and J 5 bases short, with an unmatched junction base count of 3. CDR1 and CDR2 were assigned from the germline V gene as SNHLY and FYNNEI. Including cysteine and phenylalanine, the CDR3 has 13 amino acids. CDR3 DNA only is kept here, 39 bases in frame from base 1. The TCR was taken from a woman between 18 and 30 years old with stable Graves' hyperthyroidism. Donor details come from another sample of the same person, matched by shared clones. The sequenced sample consisted of peripheral blood. The chain is assembled from TRBV2 and TRBJ1-5, and 8 junction bases match TRBD1. At the DNA level, the sequence is TGTGCCAGCAGAGGACAGGGCCATCAGCCCCAGCATTTT. Translation gives CASRGQGHQPQHF. The CDR3 plus the reference TRBV2 and TRBJ1-5 genes for the other parts give the full variable domain: EPEVTQTPSHQVTQMGQEVILRCVPISNHLYFYWYRQILGQKVEFLVSFYNNEISEKSEIFDDQFSVERPDGSNFTLKIRSTKLEDSAMYFCASRGQGHQPQHFGDGTRLSIL.